The 27 T cell receptor beta chains presented below share a single source sample, sequenced in a study of vaccination effects on CD4 cells after COVID-19. The assay was immunoSEQ multiplex PCR, and TCRdb's table has in-frame clones only and misses some. The table records approximately 30,000 clones, approximately 72% of them present only once. For these TCRs, the target antigens are not known. Antigen-specific CD4+ T cells expanded by the ViraFEST assay with viral peptide pools were then sequenced. Subsequent to a culture period of around 10 days, CD4+ T cells were isolated. By PCR, the person was confirmed to have had SARS-CoV-2 infection between March and December 2020. This specimen consisted of CD4+ T cells from PBMCs cultured with a peptide pool, obtained before COVID-19 vaccination. The source is a human donor who had a prior SARS-CoV-2 infection.

This chain links TRBV19 with TRBJ1-1, with D tentatively TRBD1 (5 bases). Germline-derived CDR1 and CDR2 are LNHDA and SQIVND (reference sequence). CDR3 size: 14 residues. The germline V and J ends were trimmed by 7 bases and 7 bases, with 19 bases remaining between them. In nucleotides, the CDR3 is TGTGCCAGTACCCCTGGGGCGGTTCGGAGTGAAGCTTTCTTT. Its protein is CASTPGAVRSEAFF.

This clone was counted once. This chain uses TRBV6-1 with TRBJ2-3; the D gene is possibly TRBD1 (6 bases). The CDR3 extends over 17 amino acids. Trimming took off 4 bases at V and 1 base at J, with 18 bases between the two ends. The germline gives CDR1 MNHNS, CDR2 SASEGT. The CDR3 nucleotides read TGTGCCAGCAGTGGCCGTTTACAGACAGGACGCACAGATACGCAGTATTTT. Translating gives CASSGRLQTGRTDTQYF.

This clone was counted a few times. V is TRBV6-5 and J is TRBJ2-3; 11 bases match TRBD2. J was trimmed by 8 bases and V by 2 bases; bases with no gene match: 6. CDR1 is MNHEY, CDR2 SVGAGI, per germline. The CDR3 consists of 15 residues. The CDR3 nucleotides read TGTGCCAGCAGTTACCTCGGGACTAGCGGCGGTACGCAGTATTTT. Protein sequence: CASSYLGTSGGTQYF.

This clone was counted between two and nine times. V usage is TRBV5-1 and J usage is TRBJ2-1; weak D call: TRBD2 (6 bases). V shed 5 bases and J shed 2 bases, with 11 bases lying between them. The CDR3 extends over 14 amino acids. Per the germline V gene, CDR1 is SGHRS and CDR2 is YFSETQ. The CDR3 bases are TGCGCCAGCAGGGGTAGCGGAGCCTACAATGAGCAGTTCTTC. Its translation is CASRGSGAYNEQFF.

There are a few counts of this clone. The CDR3 DNA reads as TGTGCCAGCAGTTATTACAGCGGCAATTCACCCCTCCACTTT. Translating it yields CASSYYSGNSPLHF. The V gene is TRBV27, the J gene TRBJ1-6; D not resolved. V lost 4 bases to trimming and J lost 7 bases, with 11 bases between them. This CDR3 spans 14 amino acids. Germline CDR1 MNHEY, CDR2 SMNVEV (reference sequence).

The chain recombines TRBV9 with TRBJ2-3, with D perhaps being TRBD1 or TRBD2 (5 bases each). Deletions cut 0 bases from V and 3 bases from J, with 8 bases between. Germline assignment: CDR1 SGDLS and CDR2 YYNGEE. The CDR3 consists of 14 residues. For the CDR3, the DNA is TGTGCCAGCAGCGTAGCGGGGACGACAGATACGCAGTATTTT. The encoded protein is CASSVAGTTDTQYF.

The CDR3 here is CATRGSGSSTDTQYF. CDR3 sequence (DNA): TGTGCCACCAGGGGGAGCGGGTCCAGCACAGATACGCAGTATTTT. The gene calls are TRBV15 and TRBJ2-3; D is perhaps TRBD2 (6 bases). The germline CDR1 and CDR2 sequences are LNHNV and YYDKDF (reference sequence). CDR3 length: 15 residues. The V gene lost 6 bases and the J gene lost 0 bases, with 13 bases spanning the gap.

The chain joins TRBV7-9 to TRBJ2-2; D is undetermined. This CDR3 region has 13 residues. Trimming removed 1 base at V and 5 bases at J, with 5 bases between. From germline, CDR1 is SEHNR and CDR2 FQNEAQ (reference sequence). CDR3 sequence reads: CASSLVQTGELFF. CDR3 nucleotide sequence: TGTGCCAGCAGCTTAGTTCAGACCGGGGAGCTGTTTTTT.

V gene TRBV2 combines with J gene TRBJ2-5; D not resolved. This CDR3 is 12 amino acids long. V lost 7 bases and J lost 4, with 10 bases in between. Germline CDR1 and CDR2: SNHLY and FYNNEI. The CDR3: CASNRFLETQYF. The CDR3 coding sequence is TGTGCCAGCAATAGGTTTTTAGAGACCCAGTACTTC.

The J gene is TRBJ2-7, the V gene TRBV11-3; D possibly corresponds to TRBD2 (6 bases). V was clipped by 5 bases and J by 3 bases, with 29 bases between them. This CDR3 contains 19 residues. Germline values: CDR1 SGHNT, CDR2 YENEEA. This CDR3 is CASSRKTVTRATGDYEQYF. As DNA, the CDR3 is TGTGCCAGCAGCCGTAAAACTGTGACCCGGGCCACGGGAGACTACGAGCAGTACTTC. The whole variable domain, remainder taken from reference TRBV11-3 and TRBJ2-7, is EAGVVQSPRYKIIEKKQPVAFWCNPISGHNTLYWYLQNLGQGPELLIRYENEEAVDDSQLPKDRFSAERLKGVDSTLKIQPAELGDSAVYLCASSRKTVTRATGDYEQYFGPGTRLTVT.

The CDR3 loop is CASSLGQGGETQYF. As DNA, the CDR3 is TGTGCCAGCAGCTTAGGACAGGGCGGAGAGACCCAGTACTTC. The genes are TRBV11-2 and TRBJ2-5; 7 bases agree with TRBD1. There are 14 residues in the CDR3. Germline V gene data show CDR1 as SGHAT and CDR2 as FQNNGV. Trimming at V came to 1 base and at J to 4 bases, leaving 3 bases not matched to a gene. The whole variable domain, remainder taken from reference TRBV11-2 and TRBJ2-5, is EAGVAQSPRYKIIEKRQSVAFWCNPISGHATLYWYQQILGQGPKLLIQFQNNGVVDDSQLPKDRFSAERLKGVDSTLKIQPAKLEDSAVYLCASSLGQGGETQYFGPGTRLLVL.

The genes are TRBV6-5 and TRBJ2-6; 7 nucleotides line up with TRBD1. Germline CDR1 reads MNHEY; CDR2 reads SVGAGI. V dropped 6 bases and J dropped 4; count of bases not matched to a gene: 6. This CDR3 contains 15 residues. CDR3 residues: CASSHRQGGANVLTF. In nucleotides, the CDR3 is TGTGCCAGCAGCCACCGACAGGGAGGGGCCAACGTCCTGACTTTC.

This chain uses TRBV11-3 with TRBJ1-6; D gene unclear. Deletions cut 4 bases from V and 4 bases from J, with 17 bases between. Germline assignment: CDR1 SGHNT and CDR2 YENEEA. CDR3 length: 17 amino acids. CDR3 sequence reads: CASSSRTSATYNSPLHF. Written as DNA, the CDR3 is TGTGCCAGCAGCTCTAGAACGTCTGCTACATATAATTCACCCCTCCACTTT.

The count of this clone is one. The chain has TRBV5-4 and TRBJ2-5; 12 nucleotides line up with TRBD2. Germline assignment: CDR1 SGHNT and CDR2 YYREEE (reference sequence). The CDR3 length is 17 residues. V trimming: 2 bases; J trimming: 1 base; junction bases outside the gene matches: 6. CDR3 protein: CASSFRTSGAAQETQYF. The CDR3 DNA is TGTGCCAGCAGCTTCCGGACTAGCGGGGCGGCCCAAGAGACCCAGTACTTC.

The gene calls are TRBV12-3 or TRBV12-4 and TRBJ2-1; D is unresolved. V lost 7 bases, J lost 4 bases, and 11 bases lay in between. The CDR3 has 13 amino acids. For the CDR3, the DNA is TGTGCCAGCAAACCCGCTGGGTACAATGAGCAGTTCTTC. It encodes CASKPAGYNEQFF.

This clone was counted between two and nine times. V usage is TRBV7-2 and J usage is TRBJ2-2; 7 nucleotides match TRBD2. CDR1 SGHTA and CDR2 FQGNSA come from the germline V gene. V trimming: 4 bases; J trimming: 1 base; junction bases outside the gene matches: 6. The CDR3 is 16 residues long. As DNA, the CDR3 is TGTGCCAGCAGCTCACTGCAGCGGGGGAACACCGGGGAGCTGTTTTTT. Translated, it gives CASSSLQRGNTGELFF.

V usage is TRBV3-1 (or the pseudogene TRBV3-2) and J usage is TRBJ2-2; no definite D call. V lost 2 bases, J lost 7 bases, and 14 bases lay in between. Germline V gene sequence: CDR1 LGHDT, CDR2 YNNKEL (reference sequence). The CDR3 runs to 15 residues. The CDR3 sequence: CASSQPRFGNGELFF. The CDR3 coding sequence is TGTGCCAGCAGCCAACCCCGGTTCGGAAACGGGGAGCTGTTTTTT.

This rearrangement joins TRBV6-4 to TRBJ1-1, with TRBD1 matching over 11 bases. The germline V gene has CDR1 MRHNA and CDR2 SNTAGT. The CDR3 spans 15 residues. V dropped 6 bases and J dropped 1; count of bases not matched to a gene: 4. The CDR3 DNA reads TGTGCCAGCAGGAGGACAGGGGGCCCGAACACTGAAGCTTTCTTT. Its translation is CASRRTGGPNTEAFF.

CDR3 amino acids: CASSAQAGNTIYF. CDR3 sequence (DNA): TGTGCCAGCAGCGCCCAGGCTGGAAACACCATATATTTT. The chain uses TRBV9 and TRBJ1-3; no firm D call. Germline V lookup: CDR1 SGDLS, CDR2 YYNGEE. The CDR3 is made up of 13 amino acids. V lost 3 bases and J 2 bases, leaving 6 bases between the germline ends.

This clone was seen more than once but under ten times. The conserved final phenylalanine or tryptophan is absent from the CDR3, which likely points to a read error. No DNA is shown, since the ends of the CDR3 on it are uncertain; the CDR3 is the one TCRdb lists. The chain links TRBV2 to TRBJ1-2; TRBD1 is taken as the D call from the table, unchecked against the DNA. Germline CDR1 reads SNHLY; CDR2 reads FYNNEI. Both ends counted, the CDR3 spans 11 residues. This CDR3 reads CASSEPGQASL.

This clone showed up just once. The CDR3: CASSLRYRERGTDTQYF. The CDR3 coding sequence is TGTGCCAGCAGCTTAAGGTACCGGGAGCGGGGCACAGATACGCAGTATTTT. This chain connects TRBV11-3 to TRBJ2-3; tentative D call: TRBD2 (6 bases). The germline gives CDR1 SGHNT, CDR2 YENEEA. The CDR3 length is 17 residues. V lost 2 bases, J lost 1 base, and 16 bases lay in between.

The chain links TRBV5-4 to TRBJ1-1, with D possibly matching TRBD1 (6 bases). V was trimmed by 4 bases and J by 3 bases, leaving 10 bases between them. The germline CDR1 and CDR2 sequences are SGHNT and YYREEE (reference sequence). The CDR3 spans 13 residues. CDR3 nucleotide sequence: TGTGCCAGCAGCCCACAGGGATACACTGAAGCTTTCTTT. Protein sequence: CASSPQGYTEAFF.

The chain uses TRBV6-1 and TRBJ1-5; D gene ambiguous. V gave up 1 base and J gave up 4 bases, with 11 bases separating them. This CDR3 has 15 amino acids. CDR1 is MNHNS and CDR2 is SASEGT in the germline V gene. In nucleotides, the CDR3 is TGTGCCAGCAGTGAAGGGTCGATAGATAATCAGCCCCAGCATTTT. This gives the protein CASSEGSIDNQPQHF.

This clone was recorded once. The CDR3 bases are TGTGCCAGCAGCTTGGATTCCGGGGACGAAAAACTGTTTTTT. Protein: CASSLDSGDEKLFF. The chain links TRBV5-4 to TRBJ1-4; D is possibly TRBD1 (5 bases). The ends were cut back, 0 bases at V and 8 bases at J, with 11 bases in the middle. The V gene's germline CDR1 is SGHNT and CDR2 YYREEE (reference sequence). CDR3 size: 14 residues. Filled out from reference TRBV5-4 and TRBJ1-4, the complete variable domain reads ETGVTQSPTHLIKTRGQQVTLRCSSQSGHNTVSWYQQALGQGPQFIFQYYREEENGRGNFPPRFSGLQFPNYSSELNVNALELDDSALYLCASSLDSGDEKLFFGSGTQLSVL.

The chain couples TRBV6-6 to TRBJ2-5; 9 bases match TRBD1. The trim removed 5 bases at V and 5 bases at J, leaving 0 bases unmatched. The CDR3 is 12 residues long. Per germline, CDR1 MNHNY and CDR2 SVGAGI (reference sequence). This CDR3 is CASSTGGETQYF. CDR3 nucleotides: TGTGCCAGCAGTACAGGGGGCGAGACCCAGTACTTC.

V gene TRBV6-1 combines with J gene TRBJ1-2, with 7 bases fitting TRBD1. Germline V lookup: CDR1 MNHNS, CDR2 SASEGT. The V and J ends lost 3 bases and 3 bases, in that order; junction bases with no gene match: 7. This CDR3 is 15 amino acids long. The chain's CDR3 is CASSETGSYDYGYTF. Here the CDR3 DNA reads TGTGCCAGCAGTGAGACAGGGAGTTACGACTATGGCTACACCTTC.

The chain has TRBV10-3 and TRBJ2-3; D is uncertain. V dropped 6 bases and J dropped 5 bases, with 12 bases sitting between them. Germline V gene sequence: CDR1 ENHRY, CDR2 SYGVKD. The CDR3 runs 13 residues. The CDR3 here is CAISPLSGDTQYF. CDR3 in DNA: TGTGCCATCAGCCCTCTATCTGGAGATACGCAGTATTTT.